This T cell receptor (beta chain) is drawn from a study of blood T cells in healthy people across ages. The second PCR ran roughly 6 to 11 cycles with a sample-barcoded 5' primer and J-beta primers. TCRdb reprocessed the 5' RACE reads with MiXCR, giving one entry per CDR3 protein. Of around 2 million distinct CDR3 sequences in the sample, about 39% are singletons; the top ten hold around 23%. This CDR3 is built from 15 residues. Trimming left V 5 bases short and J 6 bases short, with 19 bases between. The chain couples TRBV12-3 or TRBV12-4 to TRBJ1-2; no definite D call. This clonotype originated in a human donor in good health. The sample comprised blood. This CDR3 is CASSPRRARWNGYTF. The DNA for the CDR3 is TGTGCCAGCAGTCCCCGGAGGGCCAGGTGGAATGGCTACACCTTC.